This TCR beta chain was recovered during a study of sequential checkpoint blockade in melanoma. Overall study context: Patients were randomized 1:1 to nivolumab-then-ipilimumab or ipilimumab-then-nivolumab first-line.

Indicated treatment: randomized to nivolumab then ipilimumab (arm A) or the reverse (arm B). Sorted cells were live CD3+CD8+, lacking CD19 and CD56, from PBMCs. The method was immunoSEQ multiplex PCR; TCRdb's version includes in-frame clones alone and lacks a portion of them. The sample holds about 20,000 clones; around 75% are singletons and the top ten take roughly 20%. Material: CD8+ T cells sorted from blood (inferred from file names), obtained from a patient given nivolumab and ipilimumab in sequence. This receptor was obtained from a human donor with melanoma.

The CDR3 nucleotides read TGCGCCAGCAGTTCAGGACTAGCCGGCGAGCAGTACTTC. It specifies CASSSGLAGEQYF. The J gene is TRBJ2-7, the V gene TRBV10-2, with 8 bases aligning to TRBD2. This CDR3 comprises 13 residues. Germline V gives CDR1 WSHSY, CDR2 SAAADI. The junction had 6 bases not matched to a gene; V was cut back by 5 bases and J by 6 bases.